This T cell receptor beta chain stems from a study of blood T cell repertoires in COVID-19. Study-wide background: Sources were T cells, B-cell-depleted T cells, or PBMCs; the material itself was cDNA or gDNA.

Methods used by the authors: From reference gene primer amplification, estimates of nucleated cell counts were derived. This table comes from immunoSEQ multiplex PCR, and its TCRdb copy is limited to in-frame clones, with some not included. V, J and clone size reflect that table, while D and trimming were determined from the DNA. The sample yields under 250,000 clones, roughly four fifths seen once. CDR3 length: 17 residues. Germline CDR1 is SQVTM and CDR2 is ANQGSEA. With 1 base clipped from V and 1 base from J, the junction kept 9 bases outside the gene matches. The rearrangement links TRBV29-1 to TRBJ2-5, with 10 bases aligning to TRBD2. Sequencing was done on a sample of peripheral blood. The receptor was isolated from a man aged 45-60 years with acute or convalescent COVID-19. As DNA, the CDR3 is TGCAGCGTTGAAGTTAGAGGGTCTAGCGGGGGCCAAGAGACCCAGTACTTC. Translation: CSVEVRGSSGGQETQYF.